The 14 T cell receptor beta chains in this list originate from one sample, sequenced in a study of T cells in Graves' hyperthyroidism and ophthalmopathy. Template material for amplifying TCR beta CDR3 regions consisted of RNA transcripts. The study used the HTBI primer set for a first-round RT-PCR of the TCR CDR3. TCRdb itself ran the multiplex PCR reads through MiXCR, one entry per CDR3 protein. The table records just under 750,000 distinct CDR3 sequences, over 35% of them present only once. Sequences were obtained from blood. The receptor source for this set is a woman aged 40 to 50 with Graves' hyperthyroidism.

This chain links TRBV19 with TRBJ1-2; 11 bases line up with TRBD1. Germline CDR1 is LNHDA and CDR2 is SQIVND (reference sequence). V was pared by 7 bases and J by 8 bases, with 15 bases of the junction left unmatched. This CDR3 region has 16 residues. The CDR3 bases are TGTGCCAGTACCTCAGCATTAGGACAGGGGGCCGGAGGCTACACCTTC. Residues: CASTSALGQGAGGYTF.

At least ten counts were recorded for this clonotype. The chain carries TRBV6-5 and TRBJ2-6; TRBD1 matches at 8 bases. This CDR3 spans 16 amino acids. V shed 3 bases and J 4 bases; nucleotides not matched to a gene: 5. The germline CDR1 and CDR2 sequences are MNHEY and SVGAGI. The CDR3 loop reads CASSYGTGAGANVLTF. DNA of the CDR3: TGTGCCAGCAGTTATGGGACAGGCGCCGGGGCCAACGTCCTGACTTTC.

The chain employs TRBV19 and TRBJ1-5; 8 bases match TRBD1. With V trimmed by 3 bases and J by 8 bases, 6 bases remained unmatched. Looked up from germline, CDR1 is LNHDA and CDR2 is SQIVND (reference sequence). The CDR3 is made up of 14 amino acids. The CDR3 coding sequence is TGTGCCAGTAGTATTAGGACAGGGTGGGAGCCCCAGCATTTT. Amino acids: CASSIRTGWEPQHF.

The chain uses TRBV25-1 and TRBJ1-3; 9 bases fit TRBD1. The trim removed 1 base at V and 6 bases at J, leaving 4 bases unmatched. This CDR3 has 15 amino acids. Germline CDR1 and CDR2: MGHDK and SYGVNS. The CDR3 sequence is CASSESWTGVNTIYF. The CDR3 DNA is TGTGCCAGCAGTGAATCTTGGACAGGGGTAAACACCATATATTTT.

This clonotype was found many times. J is TRBJ1-5 and V is TRBV19, with no clear D. The CDR3 has 13 residues. Between the trimmed V and J ends, which lost 4 bases and 4 bases, there was a span of 8 bases. Germline CDR1 is LNHDA and CDR2 is SQIVND (reference sequence). The CDR3 DNA sequence: TGTGCCAGTAGTAAGGCAGAGAATCAGCCCCAGCATTTT. It encodes CASSKAENQPQHF. Based on the CDR3 plus reference TRBV19 and TRBJ1-5, the full variable domain is DGGITQSPKYLFRKEGQNVTLSCEQNLNHDAMYWYRQDPGQGLRLIYYSQIVNDFQKGDIAEGYSVSREKKESFPLTVTSAQKNPTAFYLCASSKAENQPQHFGDGTRLSIL.

This clonotype was seen at least ten times. The rearrangement joins TRBV10-1 to TRBJ2-7, with D perhaps TRBD1 or TRBD2 (5 bases each). CDR1 WNHNN and CDR2 SYGVQD come from the germline V gene (reference sequence). Trimming pared 5 bases from V and 2 bases from J, leaving 13 bases between. The CDR3 has 14 residues. The CDR3 DNA reads as TGCGCCAGCAGTACCGGGACGCGGGCCTACGAGCAGTACTTC. Protein sequence: CASSTGTRAYEQYF.

In this sample, this clonotype turned up a few times. V gene TRBV6-1 combines with J gene TRBJ1-2, with a weak D call TRBD1 (5 bases). In germline, CDR1 is MNHNS, CDR2 SASEGT. Trimming pared 8 bases from V and 6 bases from J, leaving 22 bases between. The CDR3 covers 15 residues. CDR3 sequence (DNA): TGTGCCAGCGAGATTGGGGCAGACGGCACAGATGGCTACACCTTC. It specifies CASEIGADGTDGYTF.

This chain uses TRBV6-1 with TRBJ2-7; D unclear. CDR3 length equals 15 residues. V shed 0 bases and J shed 6 bases, with 15 bases lying between them. Germline assignment: CDR1 MNHNS and CDR2 SASEGT. The CDR3 nucleotides read TGTGCCAGCAGTGAAGCGACGAGACACTACGGCGAGCAGTACTTC. Translation gives CASSEATRHYGEQYF.

This clonotype was detected many times. The chain links TRBV10-1 to TRBJ1-5, with D hard to call. The CDR3 consists of 13 residues. The V end lost 3 bases, the J end lost 8 bases, and 11 bases lay between the germline ends. The germline CDR1 and CDR2 sequences are WNHNN and SYGVQD (reference sequence). The CDR3 spells CASSESPQEPQHF. Written as DNA, the CDR3 is TGCGCCAGCAGTGAAAGCCCTCAAGAGCCCCAGCATTTT.

The chain recombines TRBV25-1 with TRBJ2-3; maybe TRBD2 (6 bases). Between the trimmed V and J ends, which lost 3 bases and 7 bases, there was a span of 20 bases. Germline V gives CDR1 MGHDK, CDR2 SYGVNS. This CDR3 has 16 residues. The CDR3 bases are TGTGCCAGCAGTGATTGGAGGGGCGGAGCCCTTAATACGCAGTATTTT. Translating gives CASSDWRGGALNTQYF.

A note on this clonotype: A read error is possible here, since a much larger clone lies one base away. The CDR3 ends on some other residue instead of the conserved phenylalanine or tryptophan, so this is likely a read error. The chain links TRBV7-9 to TRBJ2-7; TRBD1 agrees at 8 bases. J was trimmed by 2 bases and V by 2 bases; bases with no gene match: 5. The CDR3 totals 15 residues. Germline CDR1 and CDR2: SEHNR and FQNEAQ (reference sequence). The CDR3 sequence is CASSLWPDRAYEQYL. CDR3 DNA: TGTGCCAGCAGCTTATGGCCGGACAGGGCCTACGAGCAGTACCTC.

This clonotype showed up many times. The gene calls are TRBV7-8 and TRBJ1-2; 7 bases line up with TRBD1. Per germline, CDR1 SGHVS and CDR2 FQNEAQ. The junction had 14 bases not matched to a gene; V was cut back by 5 bases and J by 5 bases. The CDR3 has 16 amino acids. CDR3 in amino acids: CASSPRLAGGGYGYTF. CDR3 sequence (DNA): TGTGCCAGCAGCCCCCGGCTGGCAGGGGGAGGTTATGGCTACACCTTC.

This clonotype was seen ten or more times. The rearrangement links TRBV5-1 to TRBJ1-1, with D possibly being TRBD1 (5 bases). This CDR3 comprises 13 residues. The V end was cut by 4 bases, the J end by 3 bases, with 10 bases between. Germline V lookup: CDR1 SGHRS, CDR2 YFSETQ. This chain's CDR3 is CASSGDSYTEAFF. DNA of the CDR3: TGCGCCAGCAGCGGCGACAGTTACACTGAAGCTTTCTTT.

This chain uses TRBV7-2 with TRBJ2-6; 7 bases map to TRBD2. V shed 5 bases, J shed 4 bases, and the junction held 5 bases outside the gene matches. The CDR3 runs to 15 residues. The germline V gene encodes CDR1 SGHTA and CDR2 FQGNSA. CDR3 nucleotide sequence: TGTGCCAGCAGCCCCCGGGGGGAGGGGGCCAACGTCCTGACTTTC. Its translation: CASSPRGEGANVLTF.